These 26 T cell receptor beta chains came from one sample sequenced in a study of control samples from healthy donors and cancer patients. Produced via immunoSEQ multiplex PCR; TCRdb's table is partial and in-frame only. The sample holds roughly 100,000 clones, about four fifths seen once. Source material: blood. The receptors were sampled from a woman aged 45-65 years in good health.

This clone was counted between two and nine times. The chain couples TRBV19 to TRBJ1-4; D is ambiguous. Germline values: CDR1 LNHDA, CDR2 SQIVND (reference sequence). The V and J ends lost 3 bases and 0 bases respectively, with 8 bases between them. The CDR3 loop spans 15 amino acids. The CDR3 reads CASSIDGATNEKLFF. CDR3 nucleotide sequence: TGTGCCAGTAGTATTGACGGTGCAACTAATGAAAAACTGTTTTTT.

This chain links TRBV19 with TRBJ2-3; D is ambiguous. Trimming stripped 1 base from V and 6 bases from J, with 2 bases between. CDR1 is LNHDA, CDR2 SQIVND, per germline (reference sequence). The CDR3 runs to 11 residues. CDR3 residues: CASSIVDTQYF. The CDR3 bases are TGTGCCAGTAGTATAGTGGATACGCAGTATTTT. Looking up the rest from reference TRBV19 and TRBJ2-3 gives the full variable domain: DGGITQSPKYLFRKEGQNVTLSCEQNLNHDAMYWYRQDPGQGLRLIYYSQIVNDFQKGDIAEGYSVSREKKESFPLTVTSAQKNPTAFYLCASSIVDTQYFGPGTRLTVL.

V is TRBV30 and J is TRBJ2-7; TRBD2 might be the D (6 bases). The V end lost 1 base, the J end lost 3 bases, and 13 bases lay between the germline ends. The germline CDR1 and CDR2 sequences are GTSNPN and SVGIG (reference sequence). The CDR3 runs to 14 residues. The DNA for the CDR3 is TGTGCCTGGAGTGCCGGGAGTAAAAGCTACGAGCAGTACTTC. Protein sequence: CAWSAGSKSYEQYF.

This chain connects TRBV6-6 to TRBJ2-3; 8 bases align to TRBD1. The V segment lost 6 bases and the J segment 2 bases; nucleotides outside the gene matches: 7. This CDR3 has 15 amino acids. Germline lookup yields CDR1 MNHNY and CDR2 SVGAGI (reference sequence). The CDR3 nucleotides read TGTGCCAGCAGCCCAATGACAGGGGCCACAGATACGCAGTATTTT. Amino acid sequence: CASSPMTGATDTQYF.

V is TRBV2 and J is TRBJ2-6; 8 bases are a match to TRBD1. CDR1 SNHLY and CDR2 FYNNEI come from the germline V gene. The V gene end was trimmed by 6 bases and the J gene end by 0 bases; junction bases not matched to a gene: 4. The CDR3 sequence is 16 residues long. CDR3 sequence: CASREQGDSGANVLTF. In nucleotides, the CDR3 is TGTGCCAGCAGAGAACAGGGGGACTCTGGGGCCAACGTCCTGACTTTC.

The rearrangement joins TRBV5-5 to TRBJ1-5; 7 bases map to TRBD1. CDR1 SGHKS and CDR2 YYEKEE come from the germline V gene (reference sequence). The CDR3 runs 18 residues. V shed 0 bases and J 3 bases; nucleotides not matched to a gene: 12. In DNA, the CDR3 is TGTGCCAGCAGCTTGGCCATGGCTGACAGGGTAATCAATCAGCCCCAGCATTTT. Translated, it gives CASSLAMADRVINQPQHF.

V gene TRBV14 combines with J gene TRBJ1-1; D possibly corresponds to TRBD1 (5 bases). The CDR3 has 13 amino acids. V was shortened by 5 bases and J by 0 bases, with 7 bases between the two germline ends. In germline, CDR1 is SGHDN, CDR2 FVKESK. CDR3 DNA: TGTGCCAGCAGCGAGGGGCTGAACACTGAAGCTTTCTTT. Translated: CASSEGLNTEAFF.

The chain recombines TRBV30 with TRBJ2-3; 9 bases are a match to TRBD2. The CDR3 extends over 15 amino acids. Losses at the gene ends were 2 bases for V and 1 base for J; bases not matched to a gene: 4. Germline V gene lookup returns CDR1 GTSNPN and CDR2 SVGIG (reference sequence). This CDR3 is CAWSPLAGGTDTQYF. CDR3 sequence (DNA): TGTGCCTGGAGTCCATTAGCGGGAGGCACAGATACGCAGTATTTT. Together with reference TRBV30 and TRBJ2-3, the CDR3 gives the full variable domain: SQTIHQWPATLVQPVGSPLSLECTVEGTSNPNLYWYRQAAGRGLQLLFYSVGIGQISSEVPQNLSASRPQDRQFILSSKKLLLSDSGFYLCAWSPLAGGTDTQYFGPGTRLTVL.

The chain joins TRBV10-3 to TRBJ1-3; D is unresolved. V shed 7 bases and J shed 6 bases, with 25 bases lying between them. Looked up from germline, CDR1 is ENHRY and CDR2 is SYGVKD. The CDR3 has 17 amino acids. The CDR3 DNA sequence: TGTGCCATCATTCGTAGGCAGAGCCTTTTAGACAAAAACACCATATATTTT. This gives the protein CAIIRRQSLLDKNTIYF.

The rearrangement links TRBV12-3 or TRBV12-4 to TRBJ1-2; the match to TRBD1 covers 8 bases. The CDR3 sequence is 13 residues long. The ends lost 6 bases at V and 1 base at J; junction bases unmatched: 1. In DNA form, the CDR3 reads TGTGCCAGCAGAACAGGGGGTAACTATGGCTACACCTTC. Its translation: CASRTGGNYGYTF.

The chain recombines TRBV6-1 with TRBJ1-6, with a weak D call TRBD1 (5 bases). The CDR3 loop spans 15 amino acids. Trimming shortened V by 1 base and J by 7 bases, and 11 bases separated the two germline ends. Looked up from germline, CDR1 is MNHNS and CDR2 is SASEGT. Here the CDR3 reads CASSEVPGMNSPLHF. The CDR3 region has the DNA TGTGCCAGCAGTGAAGTCCCAGGGATGAATTCACCCCTCCACTTT.

The CDR3 DNA sequence: TGTGCCAGCAGCCCCCTGGTGGTAGGGTACACTGAAGCTTTCTTT. This encodes CASSPLVVGYTEAFF. The rearrangement links TRBV7-8 to TRBJ1-1; D is uncertain. The CDR3 covers 15 residues. The germline V gene has CDR1 SGHVS and CDR2 FQNEAQ. The ends were cut back, 5 bases at V and 3 bases at J, with 16 bases in the middle.

This CDR3 is CASSRDRGGEQYF. The CDR3 bases are TGTGCCAGCAGCCGGGACAGGGGGGGCGAGCAGTACTTC. This chain uses TRBV9 with TRBJ2-7; TRBD1 matches 11 bases. CDR3 size: 13 residues. Trimming removed 4 bases from V and 6 bases from J; junction bases left unmatched: 3. Germline V gene data show CDR1 as SGDLS and CDR2 as YYNGEE.

This clone has a single count. The chain carries TRBV11-2 and TRBJ2-2; D is perhaps TRBD1 (5 bases). CDR3 length equals 14 residues. In germline, CDR1 is SGHAT, CDR2 FQNNGV. With 5 bases removed from V and 6 bases from J, the gap between germline ends came to 13 bases. The CDR3 spells CASSPMSGSGELFF. CDR3 DNA: TGTGCCAGCAGCCCAATGTCAGGGTCCGGGGAGCTGTTTTTT. The whole variable domain, remainder taken from reference TRBV11-2 and TRBJ2-2, is EAGVAQSPRYKIIEKRQSVAFWCNPISGHATLYWYQQILGQGPKLLIQFQNNGVVDDSQLPKDRFSAERLKGVDSTLKIQPAKLEDSAVYLCASSPMSGSGELFFGEGSRLTVL.

The chain has TRBV7-2 and TRBJ2-7, with D perhaps TRBD1 (6 bases). This CDR3 region has 14 residues. V was cut by 6 bases and J by 3 bases, with 15 bases left in between. Germline CDR1 SGHTA, CDR2 FQGNSA. CDR3 sequence reads: CASSPQGSIYEQYF. Here the CDR3 DNA reads TGTGCCAGCAGTCCCCAGGGGAGTATCTACGAGCAGTACTTC. Filled out from reference TRBV7-2 and TRBJ2-7, the complete variable domain reads GAGVSQSPSNKVTEKGKDVELRCDPISGHTALYWYRQSLGQGLEFLIYFQGNSAPDKSGLPSDRFSAERTGGSVSTLTIQRTQQEDSAVYLCASSPQGSIYEQYFGPGTRLTVT.

This clone was counted once. The chain combines TRBV7-9 with TRBJ1-1; 11 bases are a match to TRBD1. After removal of 4 bases from V and 3 bases from J, the junction contained 4 bases not matched to a gene. CDR3 size: 15 residues. Per germline, CDR1 SEHNR and CDR2 FQNEAQ (reference sequence). The CDR3 sequence is CASSSGTGGDTEAFF. The DNA for the CDR3 is TGTGCCAGCAGCTCGGGGACAGGGGGAGACACTGAAGCTTTCTTT.

The chain's CDR3 is CASRLAGQDLTGGTDTQYF. The CDR3 DNA follows: TGTGCAAGTCGCTTAGCGGGTCAAGATTTGACAGGAGGCACAGATACGCAGTATTTT. The rearrangement links TRBV12-2 to TRBJ2-3; the table assigns TRBD1, which was not confirmed against the DNA. TRBV12-2 is described as a pseudogene. The CDR3 is 19 residues long.

The genes are TRBV29-1 and TRBJ1-2; weak D call: TRBD1 (5 bases). Trimming shortened V by 7 bases and J by 6 bases, and 12 bases separated the two germline ends. The CDR3 runs 11 residues. The germline CDR1 and CDR2 sequences are SQVTM and ANQGSEA. The CDR3 protein is CSARLGDGYTF. The CDR3 DNA reads as TGCAGCGCCCGATTGGGGGATGGCTACACCTTC.

The chain combines TRBV7-2 with TRBJ1-3; perhaps TRBD1 as D (5 bases). The CDR3 runs to 15 residues. V lost 5 bases and J 4 bases, leaving 15 bases between the germline ends. Germline V CDR1 and CDR2: SGHTA, FQGNSA. This chain's CDR3 is CASSPSQGAGNTIYF. CDR3 DNA sequence: TGTGCCAGCAGCCCAAGCCAGGGTGCGGGAAACACCATATATTTT.

V and J are TRBV13 and TRBJ1-1; 8 bases match TRBD1. The CDR3 covers 14 residues. The germline CDR1 and CDR2 sequences are PRHDT and FYEKMQ (reference sequence). V shed 5 bases and J 5 bases; nucleotides not matched to a gene: 7. In DNA, the CDR3 is TGTGCCAGCAGCCGAAACAGGGGGACGACTGAAGCTTTCTTT. Translating it yields CASSRNRGTTEAFF.

A note on this clone: One junction end disagrees with the germline gene, perhaps due to a read error. The chain has TRBV2 and TRBJ2-2; D may be TRBD2 (6 bases). There are 16 residues in the CDR3. Germline lookup yields CDR1 SNHLY and CDR2 FYNNEI. In DNA, the CDR3 is TGTGCCAGCAGTGGTTCGGGTCTAGCGAACACCGGGGAGCTGGTTTTT. Its protein product is CASSGSGLANTGELVF.

J is TRBJ2-1 and V is TRBV7-8; D is uncertain. Trimming took 5 bases from V and 3 from J, leaving 14 bases between them. This CDR3 region has 15 residues. Germline CDR1 is SGHVS and CDR2 is FQNEAQ. The CDR3 DNA follows: TGTGCCAGCAGCCCATACCGGGTTTTCTACAATGAGCAGTTCTTC. Translation gives CASSPYRVFYNEQFF.

CDR3 sequence: CASSLTGTGGNTIYF. CDR3 bases: TGTGCCAGCAGCCTAACCGGGACAGGAGGAAACACCATATATTTT. The chain recombines TRBV7-9 with TRBJ1-3; 8 bases fit TRBD1. The germline CDR1 and CDR2 sequences are SEHNR and FQNEAQ (reference sequence). J lost 4 bases, V lost 5 bases, and 7 bases had no gene match. The CDR3 loop spans 15 amino acids.

This rearrangement joins TRBV29-1 to TRBJ2-5; D gene ambiguous. Trimming shortened V by 6 bases and J by 3 bases, and 14 bases separated the two germline ends. Germline lookup yields CDR1 SQVTM and CDR2 ANQGSEA. The CDR3 sequence is 13 residues long. CDR3 in DNA: TGCAGCGTCTTAAAAGCTGGGGAAGAGACCCAGTACTTC. Translated, it gives CSVLKAGEETQYF. Full variable domain (outside the CDR3, taken from reference TRBV29-1 and TRBJ2-5): SAVISQKPSRDICQRGTSLTIQCQVDSQVTMMFWYRQQPGQSLTLIATANQGSEATYESGFVIDKFPISRPNLTFSTLTVSNMSPEDSSIYLCSVLKAGEETQYFGPGTRLLVL.

The chain is built from TRBV3-1 (or the pseudogene TRBV3-2) and TRBJ1-2; 8 nucleotides align to TRBD1. Germline CDR1 and CDR2: LGHDT and YNNKEL (reference sequence). V gave up 4 bases and J gave up 4 bases; unmatched junction bases: 5. This CDR3 has 14 amino acids. In nucleotides, the CDR3 is TGTGCCAGCAGCCCTCGGACAGGGCCCTATGGCTACACCTTC. It specifies CASSPRTGPYGYTF.

This chain connects TRBV5-6 to TRBJ2-7; TRBD1 or TRBD2 may be the D gene (6 bases each). Germline assignment: CDR1 SGHDT and CDR2 YYEEEE. Trimming left V 4 bases short and J 0 bases short, with 14 bases between. This CDR3 has 15 residues. The CDR3 loop reads CASSPGGGISYEQYF. The CDR3 DNA is TGTGCCAGCAGCCCCGGGGGCGGGATCTCCTACGAGCAGTACTTC.